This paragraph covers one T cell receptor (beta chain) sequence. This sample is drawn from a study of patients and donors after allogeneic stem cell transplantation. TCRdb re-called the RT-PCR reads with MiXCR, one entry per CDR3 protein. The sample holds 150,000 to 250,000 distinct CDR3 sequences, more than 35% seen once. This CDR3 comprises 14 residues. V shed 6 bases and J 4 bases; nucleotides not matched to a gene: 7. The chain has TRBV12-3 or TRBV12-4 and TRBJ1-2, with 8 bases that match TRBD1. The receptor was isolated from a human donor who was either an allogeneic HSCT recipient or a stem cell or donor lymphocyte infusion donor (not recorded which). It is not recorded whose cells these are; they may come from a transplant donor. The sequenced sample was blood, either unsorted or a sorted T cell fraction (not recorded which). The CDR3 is CASRDRDRFYGYTF. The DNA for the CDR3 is TGTGCCAGCAGGGACAGGGATAGGTTCTATGGCTACACCTTC.